The clone carrying this T cell receptor (beta chain) was seen more than once but under ten times. The data were taken from a study of blood T cell repertoires in COVID-19. Germline trimming cut 0 bases from V and 2 bases from J; bases unmatched to any gene: 1. The CDR3 is 14 residues long. Germline V lookup: CDR1 SGHRS, CDR2 YFSETQ. Clones were read by immunoSEQ multiplex PCR, and TCRdb kept only the in-frame ones, dropping some. The sample includes some 260,000 clones, around 89% of them seen just once. The sequence came from a man between 40 and 49 years old who had recovered from COVID-19. The V call is TRBV5-1, the J call TRBJ1-2; 7 nucleotides align to TRBD1. The sequencing sample was made of PBMCs or T cells enriched from blood (not recorded which). The CDR3 DNA sequence: TGCGCCAGCAGCTTGGGGGGACAGAACTATGGCTACACCTTC. This gives the protein CASSLGGQNYGYTF.